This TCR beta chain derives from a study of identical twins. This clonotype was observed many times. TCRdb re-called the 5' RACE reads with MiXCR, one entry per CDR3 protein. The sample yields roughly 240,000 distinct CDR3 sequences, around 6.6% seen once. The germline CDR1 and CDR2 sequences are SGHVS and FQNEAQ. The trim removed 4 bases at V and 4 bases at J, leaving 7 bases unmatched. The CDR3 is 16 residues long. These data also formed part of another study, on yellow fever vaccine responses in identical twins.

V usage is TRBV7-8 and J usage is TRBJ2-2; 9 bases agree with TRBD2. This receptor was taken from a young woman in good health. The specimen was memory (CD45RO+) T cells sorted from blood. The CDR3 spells CASSSSGLAGTGELFF. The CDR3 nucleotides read TGTGCCAGCAGCTCATCGGGACTAGCTGGCACCGGGGAGCTGTTTTTT. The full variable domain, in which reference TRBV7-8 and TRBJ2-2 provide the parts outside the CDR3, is GAGVSQSPRYKVAKRGQDVALRCDPISGHVSLFWYQQALGQGPEFLTYFQNEAQLDKSGLPSDRFFAERPEGSVSTLKIQRTQQEDSAVYLCASSSSGLAGTGELFFGEGSRLTVL.